This T cell receptor beta chain was found in a study of OX40 agonist ivuxolimab in advanced cancers. V was pared by 1 base and J by 5 bases, with 13 bases between. CDR3 length equals 15 residues. Germline lookup yields CDR1 SGHTA and CDR2 FQGNSA. Details on this clone: Other DNA sequences in the sample encode the same CDR3.

TCRdb's copy holds only in-frame clones and misses some; the assay was immunoSEQ multiplex PCR. The sample yields 65,000 to 90,000 clones, more than 80% seen once. Sequenced material: CD4+ or CD8+ T cells sorted from blood, taken in a trial of the OX40 agonist ivuxolimab. V is TRBV7-2 and J is TRBJ2-3; weak D call: TRBD2 (6 bases). This clonotype was sampled from an adult with an advanced solid tumor such as melanoma, head and neck, liver or kidney cancer. The DNA for the CDR3 is TGTGCCAGCAGCTTAGAGGTGGTCGGGAGAGATACGCAGTATTTT. The encoded protein is CASSLEVVGRDTQYF. Filled out from reference TRBV7-2 and TRBJ2-3, the complete variable domain reads GAGVSQSPSNKVTEKGKDVELRCDPISGHTALYWYRQSLGQGLEFLIYFQGNSAPDKSGLPSDRFSAERTGGSVSTLTIQRTQQEDSAVYLCASSLEVVGRDTQYFGPGTRLTVL.